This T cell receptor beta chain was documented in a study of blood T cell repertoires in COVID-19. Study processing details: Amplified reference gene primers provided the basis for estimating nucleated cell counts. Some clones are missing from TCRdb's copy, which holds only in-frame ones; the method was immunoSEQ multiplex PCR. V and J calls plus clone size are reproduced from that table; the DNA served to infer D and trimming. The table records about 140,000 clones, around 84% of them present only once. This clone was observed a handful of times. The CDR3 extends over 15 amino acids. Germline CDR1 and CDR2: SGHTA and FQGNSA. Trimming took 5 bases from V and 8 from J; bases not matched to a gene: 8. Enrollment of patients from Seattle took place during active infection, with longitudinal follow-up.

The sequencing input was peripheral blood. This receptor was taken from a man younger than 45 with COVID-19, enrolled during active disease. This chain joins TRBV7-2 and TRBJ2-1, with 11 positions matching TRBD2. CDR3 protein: CASSALAGVRHEQFF. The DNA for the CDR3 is TGTGCCAGCAGCGCACTAGCGGGAGTAAGGCATGAGCAGTTCTTC.